A selection of T cell receptor beta chains follows, all from one sample in a study of patients and donors after allogeneic stem cell transplantation. Each CDR3 protein gets one entry after TCRdb re-called the RT-PCR reads with MiXCR. The sample lists 150,000 to 250,000 distinct CDR3 sequences, 35% to 50% occurring once. The specimen was blood, either unsorted or a sorted T cell fraction (not recorded which). The receptors come from a human donor who was either an allogeneic HSCT recipient or a stem cell or donor lymphocyte infusion donor (not recorded which). It is not recorded whose cells these are; they may come from a transplant donor. CDR3s include the opening cysteine and the closing phenylalanine or tryptophan. A D gene is named only where the DNA matches it firmly. Clone size is given for some rows only: seen once, a few or many times, or a class if the clone is expanded.

V	J	size	D	CDR3	DNA
TRBV4-2	TRBJ2-2	-	-	CASSQDLKGSRELFF	TGTGCCAGCAGCCAAGATCTAAAGGGGAGCCGGGAGCTGTTTTTT
TRBV3-1	TRBJ2-3	once	-	CASSQRPTGYTQYF	TGTGCCAGCAGCCAAAGACCTACGGGATATACTCAGTATTTT
TRBV27	TRBJ2-5	-	-	CASSPLPGRPDQETQYF	TGTGCCAGCAGTCCACTCCCGGGTCGCCCCGATCAAGAGACCCAGTACTTC
TRBV7-2	TRBJ2-3	-	-	CASSLSRDSPLTQYF	TGTGCCAGCAGCTTAAGCCGGGACTCCCCTCTTACGCAGTATTTT
TRBV4-3	TRBJ1-1	-	TRBD1	CASSQSRTGWRNTEAFF	TGCGCCAGCAGCCAATCTCGGACAGGGTGGAGGAACACTGAAGCTTTCTTT
TRBV7-6	TRBJ1-2	few	-	CASSYDPNYGYTF	TGTGCCAGCAGCTATGACCCCAACTATGGCTACACCTTC
TRBV5-6	TRBJ2-7	-	-	CASSLALGVDYEQYF	TGTGCCAGCAGCTTGGCCTTGGGGGTAGACTACGAGCAGTACTTC
TRBV7-3	TRBJ1-4	few	-	CASSHPGAVREKLFF	TGTGCCAGCAGCCACCCAGGGGCGGTTAGGGAAAAACTGTTTTTT
TRBV24-1	TRBJ1-1	few	-	CATTSGPNTEAFF	TGTGCCACCACCTCGGGCCCGAACACTGAAGCTTTCTTT
TRBV7-9	TRBJ2-1	-	TRBD2	CASSPTGTSFTHEQFF	TGTGCCAGCAGCCCAACCGGGACTAGTTTTACGCATGAGCAGTTCTTC
TRBV29-1	TRBJ2-1	-	TRBD2	CSVVAGLNYNEQFF	TGCAGCGTCGTAGCGGGGCTGAACTACAATGAGCAGTTCTTC
TRBV5-1	TRBJ2-1	-	TRBD2	CASSLGDSGRSYNEQFF	TGCGCCAGCAGCTTGGGAGATAGCGGGAGGTCCTACAATGAGCAGTTCTTC
TRBV7-7	TRBJ2-5	few	-	CASSPDSQETQYF	TGTGCTAGCAGCCCGGACAGTCAAGAGACCCAGTACTTC
TRBV18	TRBJ2-5	-	TRBD2	CASSPRLALETQYF	TGTGCCAGCTCACCACGACTAGCCCTGGAGACCCAGTACTTC
TRBV7-2	TRBJ1-2	-	TRBD1	CASSSTPTGAGYGYTF	TGTGCCAGCAGCTCGACCCCGACAGGGGCGGGCTATGGCTACACCTTC
TRBV7-9	TRBJ2-3	-	-	CASSPFEQSTDTQYF	TGTGCCAGCAGCCCTTTTGAGCAGAGCACAGATACGCAGTATTTT
TRBV14	TRBJ1-2	-	-	CASSQEDRWGYTF	TGTGCCAGCAGCCAAGAGGATCGGTGGGGCTACACCTTC
TRBV4-3	TRBJ1-1	few	-	CASSQVGDEAFF	TGCGCCAGCAGCCAGGTTGGAGATGAAGCTTTCTTT
TRBV28	TRBJ2-5	-	-	CASRIYGDQETQYF	TGTGCCAGCAGGATATACGGGGATCAAGAGACCCAGTACTTC
TRBV27	TRBJ1-1	-	TRBD1	CASSHRGTEAFF	TGTGCCAGCAGCCACAGGGGCACTGAAGCTTTCTTT
TRBV28	TRBJ1-2	-	-	CASSFVGGYTF	TGTGCCAGCAGTTTTGTGGGTGGCTACACCTTC
TRBV4-3	TRBJ1-1	few	-	CASSQDGSGGLNTEAFF	TGCGCCAGCAGCCAAGATGGTTCTGGGGGACTGAACACTGAAGCTTTCTTT
TRBV25-1	TRBJ1-2	few	-	CASSETYGYTF	TGTGCCAGCAGTGAAACCTATGGCTACACCTTC
TRBV15	TRBJ1-4	few	TRBD1	CATSRGDWVTGAGEKLFF	TGTGCCACCAGCAGAGGTGATTGGGTCACAGGGGCAGGAGAAAAACTGTTTTTT
TRBV7-6	TRBJ2-3	-	-	CASSPLAEGTDTQYF	TGTGCCAGCAGCCCCTTGGCGGAGGGGACAGATACGCAGTATTTT
TRBV12-3/TRBV12-4	TRBJ2-1	few	TRBD2	CASSFVLAGHNEQFF	TGTGCCAGCAGTTTCGTACTAGCGGGGCACAATGAGCAGTTCTTC
TRBV4-3	TRBJ1-4	-	TRBD1	CASSQVGDRRRKLFF	TGCGCCAGCAGCCAAGTAGGGGACAGGAGGCGAAAACTGTTTTTT
TRBV10-3	TRBJ1-2	-	-	CAISPGLDYGYTF	TGTGCCATCAGCCCAGGGCTGGACTATGGCTACACCTTC
TRBV7-9	TRBJ2-7	-	TRBD2	CASSFPAGTSVYEQYF	TGTGCCAGCAGCTTCCCGGCAGGGACTAGCGTCTACGAGCAGTACTTC
TRBV12-3/TRBV12-4	TRBJ1-2	-	-	CASSPERNYGYTF	TGTGCCAGCAGTCCGGAGCGAAACTATGGCTACACCTTC
TRBV5-1	TRBJ2-3	few	-	CASSLGRRNTDTQYF	TGCGCCAGCAGCTTGGGGAGGAGGAATACAGATACGCAGTATTTT
TRBV4-3	TRBJ1-2	-	-	CASSQDTVLNYGYTF	TGCGCCAGCAGCCAAGACACTGTTTTGAACTATGGCTACACCTTC
TRBV7-2	TRBJ1-6	-	-	CASSLVGSRYNSPLHF	TGTGCCAGCAGCTTAGTGGGTTCCCGATATAATTCACCCCTCCACTTT
TRBV20-1	TRBJ1-1	few	-	CSARGEGVNTEAFF	TGCAGTGCTAGGGGGGAGGGGGTGAACACTGAAGCTTTCTTT
TRBV28	TRBJ2-1	once	TRBD2	CASSWTSGRDEQFF	TGTGCCAGCAGTTGGACTAGCGGGAGAGACGAGCAGTTCTTC
TRBV5-1	TRBJ1-1	few	-	CASSLDNMGTEAFF	TGCGCCAGCAGCTTGGACAATATGGGTACTGAAGCTTTCTTT
TRBV6-5	TRBJ1-1	few	-	CASRITGTMNTEAFF	TGTGCCAGCAGGATAACAGGGACCATGAACACTGAAGCTTTCTTT
TRBV25-1	TRBJ2-2	-	-	CASRTTGELFF	TGTGCCAGCAGAACTACCGGGGAGCTGTTTTTT
TRBV10-3	TRBJ2-7	few	TRBD2	CATGGTSGRFYEQYF	TGTGCCACCGGGGGGACTAGCGGGAGATTCTACGAGCAGTACTTC
TRBV27	TRBJ1-2	-	-	CASSLEGGANYGYTF	TGTGCCAGCAGTTTAGAAGGGGGGGCTAACTATGGCTACACCTTC
TRBV12-3/TRBV12-4	TRBJ2-1	-	-	CASSFVSDLIYNEQFF	TGTGCCAGCAGTTTTGTCTCTGACCTAATATACAATGAGCAGTTCTTC
TRBV27	TRBJ1-5	many	-	CASSSRVNQPQHF	TGTGCCAGCAGCTCCAGGGTTAATCAGCCCCAGCATTTT
TRBV4-3	TRBJ1-6	-	TRBD1	CASSQDLGTGLSSYNSPLHF	TGCGCCAGCAGCCAAGATCTAGGGACAGGGTTAAGCTCCTATAATTCACCCCTCCACTTT
TRBV29-1	TRBJ1-2	few	TRBD1	CSVEIEQGFGGAYGYTF	TGCAGCGTTGAAATAGAACAGGGGTTTGGAGGGGCCTATGGCTACACCTTC
TRBV7-6	TRBJ1-6	few	-	CASSSGSNSPLHF	TGTGCCAGCAGCTCAGGGTCTAATTCACCCCTCCACTTT
TRBV12-3/TRBV12-4	TRBJ2-7	many	-	CASSLGTYEQYF	TGTGCCAGCAGTCTCGGGACCTACGAGCAGTACTTC
TRBV7-2	TRBJ2-1	-	-	CASSSDLAGYYNEQFF	TGTGCCAGCAGCTCCGATCTGGCGGGATATTACAATGAGCAGTTCTTC
TRBV4-3	TRBJ1-1	-	-	CASSQTGTLGTEAFF	TGCGCCAGCAGCCAAACAGGCACCTTGGGGACTGAAGCTTTCTTT
TRBV27	TRBJ2-5	-	TRBD2	CASSLGLAGSETQYF	TGTGCCAGCAGTTTGGGACTAGCGGGATCAGAGACCCAGTACTTC
TRBV10-3	TRBJ2-2	-	-	CASRDVWDTGELFF	TGTGCCAGCAGAGACGTATGGGACACCGGGGAGCTGTTTTTT
TRBV11-1	TRBJ2-5	-	-	CASSSRDGYQETQYF	TGTGCCAGCAGCTCCCGGGACGGGTACCAAGAGACCCAGTACTTC
TRBV7-4	TRBJ1-1	few	-	CASSLTEVMNTEAFF	TGTGCCAGCAGCTTGACGGAGGTAATGAACACTGAAGCTTTCTTT
TRBV12-3/TRBV12-4	TRBJ1-4	-	-	CASLQGAGANEKLFF	TGTGCCAGCCTTCAAGGGGCGGGGGCTAATGAAAAACTGTTTTTT
TRBV20-1	TRBJ2-3	-	-	CSFSDPLPITDTQYF	TGCAGTTTCTCGGACCCACTCCCAATCACAGATACGCAGTATTTT
TRBV6-6	TRBJ2-3	few	TRBD2	CVTRASGNTDTQYF	TGTGTAACCAGGGCTAGCGGGAACACAGATACGCAGTATTTT
TRBV7-8	TRBJ2-1	once	TRBD2	CASSLGLAEAPFF	TGTGCCAGCAGCTTGGGACTAGCGGAAGCCCCGTTCTTC